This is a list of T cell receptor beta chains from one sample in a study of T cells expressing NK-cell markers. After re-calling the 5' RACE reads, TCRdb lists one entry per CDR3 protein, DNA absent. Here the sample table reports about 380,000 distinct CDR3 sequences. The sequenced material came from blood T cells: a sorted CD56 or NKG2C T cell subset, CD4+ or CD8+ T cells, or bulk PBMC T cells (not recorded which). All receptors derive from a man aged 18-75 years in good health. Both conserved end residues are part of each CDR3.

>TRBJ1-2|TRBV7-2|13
CASSVHSNYGYTF
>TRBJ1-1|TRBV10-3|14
CAISRGEMNTEAFF
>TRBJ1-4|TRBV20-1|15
CSGVEQGAVGEKLFF
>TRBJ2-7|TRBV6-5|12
CASSYEGIEQYF
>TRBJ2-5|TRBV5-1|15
CASSFLARVGETQYF
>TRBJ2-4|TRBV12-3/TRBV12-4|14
CASRAGLAKNIQYF
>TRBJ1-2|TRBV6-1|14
CASSEARRVYGYTF
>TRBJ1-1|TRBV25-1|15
CASSEWGRGYTEAFF
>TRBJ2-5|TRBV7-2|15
CASSRTSSPPETQYF
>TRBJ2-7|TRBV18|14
CASSPRQGVYEQYF
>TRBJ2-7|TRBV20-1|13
CSALSGQGGEQYF
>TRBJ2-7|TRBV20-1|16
CSAPSAGGPSSYEQYF
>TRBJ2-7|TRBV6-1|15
CASSRLSGRNYEQYF
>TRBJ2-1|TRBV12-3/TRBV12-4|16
CASSLRGGATLNEQFF
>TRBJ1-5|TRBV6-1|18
CASSDGYAGGPSNQPQHF
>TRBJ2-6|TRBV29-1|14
CSVRAGYGANVLTF
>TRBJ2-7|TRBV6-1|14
CASRRGRSVYEQYF
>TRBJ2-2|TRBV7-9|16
CASTDGASLGSGELFF
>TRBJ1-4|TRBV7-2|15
CASSLDHALNEKLFF
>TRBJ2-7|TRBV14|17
CASSQEEGGLPGYEQYF
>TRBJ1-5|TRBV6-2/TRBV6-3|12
CASKNGAQPQHF
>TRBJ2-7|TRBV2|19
CASSAKDRFTLYSSYEQYF
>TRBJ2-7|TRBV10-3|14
CAVRGGQGVYEQYF
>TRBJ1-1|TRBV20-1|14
CSALDYRGNTEAFF
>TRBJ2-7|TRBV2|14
CASSGGDRGREQYF
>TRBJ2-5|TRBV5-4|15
CASSSLTRRGETQYF
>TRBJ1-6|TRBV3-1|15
CASSLRTGAIVPLHF
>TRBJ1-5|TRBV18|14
CASSHGTDSQPQHF
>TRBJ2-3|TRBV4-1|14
CASSLTSGGASQYF
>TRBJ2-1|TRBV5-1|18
CASSLGPDSGGYKNEQFF
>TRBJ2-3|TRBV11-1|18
CASSPSRTSGGARDTQYF